These T cell receptor beta chains were read from a single sample in a study of blood T cell repertoires in COVID-19. Using immunoSEQ multiplex PCR, the repertoire was profiled, and TCRdb retains in-frame clones only, with some absent. Among around 110,000 clones listed, around 78% were seen once. The sample was peripheral blood. These TCRs come from a man younger than 40 with acute or convalescent COVID-19. The CDR3 runs from the conserved cysteine through the conserved F or W.

v_gene,CDR3aa
TRBV3-1/TRBV3-2,CASSHVIGRGNYGYTF
TRBV7-7,CASSVGSTYNEQFF
TRBV6-2/TRBV6-3,CASSPPGTRPGYEQYF
TRBV4-2,CASSQDDRGRNQPQHF
TRBV7-9,CASRGTGGGYGYTF
TRBV19,CASLQGADFIREKLFF
TRBV18,CASSPVGGASGNQPQHF
TRBV6-4,CASSDSPGGIYGYTF
TRBV4-1,CASSQGEGQGIRNQPQHF
TRBV7-9,CASSPGTGQETQYF
TRBV13,CASSRDRNEKLFF
TRBV19,CASSLRGSGNSYNEQFF
TRBV4-1,CASSQDRTGGGQPQHF
TRBV11-2,CASSSRVPDTQYF
TRBV6-5,CASRDRDTGELFF
TRBV2,CASSARGALNGYTF
TRBV29-1,CSVEKQGNEQYF
TRBV4-2,CASILAVNTGELFF
TRBV6-5,CASSYDRKTYEQYF
TRBV19,CASSISGTIYF
TRBV12-3/TRBV12-4,CASSLVPRDGYTF
TRBV6-5,CASSPTSGSLGEQFF
TRBV2,CASSVRSPYNEQFF
TRBV2,CASSESGSAISGANVLTF
TRBV4-2,CASSQLAGGSEQFF
TRBV30,CAWSVTSAGNYGYTF
TRBV10-1,CASCGGTQETQYF
TRBV6-5,CASTATGGSYEQYF
TRBV3-1/TRBV3-2,CASSLGRNYGYTF
TRBV6-5,CASRLTVLDIQYF
TRBV3-1/TRBV3-2,CASSQDPSGGWEQYF
TRBV5-1,CASSPSGGGVETQYF
TRBV5-5,CASSLVDTAAGNTIYF
TRBV29-1,CSVVTSGGNAEAFF
TRBV18,CASSPRAASTDTQYF
TRBV6-5,CASSYSGRHAVTEAFF
TRBV29-1,CSVRTGNTEAFF